The clone carrying this T cell receptor (beta chain) was picked up a small number of times. According to the study, genomic DNA was the template for TCR beta VDJ and CDR3 profiling. TCRdb re-called the reads through MiXCR, storing one row per CDR3 protein. In the table there are 180,000 or so distinct CDR3 sequences, around 45% of which are singletons. This sample was taken from a study of CD8+CD57+ T cells in acquired aplastic anemia. In germline, CDR1 is SGHAT, CDR2 FQNNGV. The junction had 7 bases not matched to a gene; V was cut back by 5 bases and J by 1 base. The CDR3 is 16 amino acids. The TCR originated in a human donor in good health. The V gene is TRBV11-2, the J gene TRBJ2-1; the match to TRBD2 covers 8 bases. The sequenced sample consisted of sorted CD4+, CD8+, or CD8+CD57+ T cells (not recorded which) from PBMCs. The CDR3 DNA reads TGTGCCAGCAGCCCGGGGGGGGCACAATCCTACAATGAGCAGTTCTTC. Encoded protein: CASSPGGAQSYNEQFF. Complete variable domain (other parts from reference TRBV11-2 and TRBJ2-1): EAGVAQSPRYKIIEKRQSVAFWCNPISGHATLYWYQQILGQGPKLLIQFQNNGVVDDSQLPKDRFSAERLKGVDSTLKIQPAKLEDSAVYLCASSPGGAQSYNEQFFGPGTRLTVL.